A selection of T cell receptor beta chains follows, all from one sample in a study of beta chain features in type 1 diabetes. Clones were read by immunoSEQ multiplex PCR, and TCRdb kept only the in-frame ones, dropping some. The sample records over 700,000 clones, 17% being singletons. The sample consisted of naive CD4+ T cells from blood. These receptors all come from a woman between 18 and 29 years old in good health. Both conserved end residues are part of each CDR3.

v_call	j_call	cdr3_aa
TRBV5-6	TRBJ2-1	CASSLFSSGRYNEQFF
TRBV19	TRBJ2-3	CASTPGQNTDTQYF
TRBV18	TRBJ2-1	CASSPLRASYNEQFF
TRBV7-3	TRBJ2-3	CASSLMAGSTDTQYF
TRBV2	TRBJ2-5	CASSDPGQGAGLETQYF
TRBV19	TRBJ2-2	CASSILAGALGTGELFF
TRBV5-1	TRBJ2-7	CASRSLAGGTYEQYF
TRBV7-2	TRBJ2-3	CASSFDRATDTQYF
TRBV29-1	TRBJ1-2	CSVEDRGRWYGYTF
TRBV18	TRBJ2-7	CASSSMSLTGGEQYF
TRBV7-2	TRBJ2-3	CASSLVIGMRTDTQYF
TRBV18	TRBJ2-2	CASSLRTGNTGELFF
TRBV28	TRBJ2-1	CASTTTPIYNEQFF
TRBV20-1	TRBJ2-3	CSARGPDTQYF
TRBV7-2	TRBJ1-4	CASSPRQGFPPTTNEKLFF
TRBV25-1	TRBJ1-3	CASSEYYLGTIYF
TRBV2	TRBJ1-2	CASSEIRTRRGYTF
TRBV14	TRBJ1-1	CASPFWPPGNTEAFF
TRBV7-3	TRBJ2-3	CASSGPSDTQYF
TRBV7-8	TRBJ1-2	CASSLGANYGYTF
TRBV7-8	TRBJ2-5	CASSLAPGSETQYF
TRBV7-6	TRBJ2-7	CASSLASSGYEQYF
TRBV6-1	TRBJ2-7	CASMKDPTYEQYF
TRBV7-2	TRBJ2-7	CASSLAGTLYEQYF
TRBV4-3	TRBJ2-1	CASSQGLGEVEQFF
TRBV6-5	TRBJ2-2	CASSWDRGHYTGELFF
TRBV6-5	TRBJ1-2	CASSYGGVNYGYTF
TRBV5-1	TRBJ2-3	CASSPPGTSGRASTDTQYF
TRBV6-6	TRBJ1-2	CASSYLQGYGYTF
TRBV11-2	TRBJ2-1	CASSLAGSSYNEQFF
TRBV6-1	TRBJ2-2	CASSGTGTGRTGELFF
TRBV7-2	TRBJ2-1	CASSSGLSSYNEQFF
TRBV7-6	TRBJ2-2	CASSSRTSPNTGELFF
TRBV5-4	TRBJ2-1	CASSPSAAYNEQFF
TRBV7-9	-	CASSLPRGSLFYEQYF
TRBV6-6	TRBJ2-7	CASNNRGLAGDIEQYF
TRBV18	TRBJ2-7	CASSPARETYEQYF
TRBV27	TRBJ2-3	CASSRTRAGGPADTQYF
TRBV21-1	TRBJ2-1	CASSKAEPNNAYNEQFF
TRBV5-1	TRBJ2-3	CASSLEPTSTDTQYF
TRBV28	TRBJ2-7	CASWGQEFYEQYF
TRBV11-2	TRBJ2-7	CASSSPSAGSYEQYF
TRBV28	TRBJ1-2	CASSLYIWEGGVYGYTF
TRBV27	TRBJ2-1	CASSFGGSVPNEQFF
TRBV19	TRBJ2-1	CASSMGRRVWNEQFF
TRBV10-3	TRBJ2-1	CAISVAELSYNEQFF
TRBV18	TRBJ2-2	CASSPLGPGELFF
TRBV6-6	TRBJ2-7	CASSYRDSTYEQYF
TRBV29-1	TRBJ1-1	CSVSDGNTEAFF
TRBV29-1	TRBJ2-3	CSAGQGSTDTQYF
TRBV5-1	TRBJ2-6	CASSLVWGSTGANVLTF
TRBV11-2	TRBJ2-7	CASSLEPPLEQYF
TRBV28	TRBJ2-6	CASKSGALGANVLTF